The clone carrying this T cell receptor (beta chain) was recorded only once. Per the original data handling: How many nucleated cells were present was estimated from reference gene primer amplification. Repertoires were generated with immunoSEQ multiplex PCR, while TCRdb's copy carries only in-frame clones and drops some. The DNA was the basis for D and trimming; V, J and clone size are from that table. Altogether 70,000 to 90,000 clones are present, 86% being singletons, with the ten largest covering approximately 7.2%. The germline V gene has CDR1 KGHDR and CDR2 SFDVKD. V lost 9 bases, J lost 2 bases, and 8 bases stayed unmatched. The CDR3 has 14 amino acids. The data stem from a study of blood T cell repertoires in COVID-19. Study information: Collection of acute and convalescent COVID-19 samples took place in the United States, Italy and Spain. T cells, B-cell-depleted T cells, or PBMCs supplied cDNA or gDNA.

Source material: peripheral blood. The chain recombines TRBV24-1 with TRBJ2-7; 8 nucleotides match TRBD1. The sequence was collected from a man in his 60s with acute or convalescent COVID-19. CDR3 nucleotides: TGTGCCACCCCTCCCAGGGGGCTCACCTACGAGCAGTACTTC. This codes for CATPPRGLTYEQYF.